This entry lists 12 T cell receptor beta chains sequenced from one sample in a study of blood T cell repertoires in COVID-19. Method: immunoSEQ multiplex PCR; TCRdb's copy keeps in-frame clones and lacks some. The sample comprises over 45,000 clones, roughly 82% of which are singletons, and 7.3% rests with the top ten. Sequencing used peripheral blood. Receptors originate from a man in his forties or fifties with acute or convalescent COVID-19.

The CDR3 loop reads CASSGGTYEQYF. CDR3 DNA sequence: TGTGCCAGCAGCGGGGGTACTTACGAGCAGTACTTC. The chain employs TRBV6-5 and TRBJ2-7, with D possibly matching TRBD2 (6 bases). CDR3 size: 12 residues. Germline V gene sequence: CDR1 MNHEY, CDR2 SVGAGI. The V and J ends lost 6 bases and 4 bases respectively, with 10 bases between them.

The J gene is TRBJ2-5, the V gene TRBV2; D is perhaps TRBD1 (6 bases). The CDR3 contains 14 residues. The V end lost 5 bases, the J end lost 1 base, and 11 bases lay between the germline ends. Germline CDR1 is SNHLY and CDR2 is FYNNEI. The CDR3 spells CASSPKGVQETQYF. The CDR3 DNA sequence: TGTGCCAGCAGTCCCAAGGGGGTCCAAGAGACCCAGTACTTC.

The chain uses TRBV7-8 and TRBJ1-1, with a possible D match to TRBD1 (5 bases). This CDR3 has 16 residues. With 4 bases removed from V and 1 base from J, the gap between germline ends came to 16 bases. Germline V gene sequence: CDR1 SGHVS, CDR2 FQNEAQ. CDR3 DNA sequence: TGTGCCAGCAGCTCCCGGGGAGGGGCAACGAACACTGAAGCTTTCTTT. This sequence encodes CASSSRGGATNTEAFF.

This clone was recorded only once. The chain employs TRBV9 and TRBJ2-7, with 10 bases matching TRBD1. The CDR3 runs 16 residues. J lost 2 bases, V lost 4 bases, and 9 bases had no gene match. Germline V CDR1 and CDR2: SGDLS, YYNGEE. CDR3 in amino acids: CASSITGTGDPYEQYF. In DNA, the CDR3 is TGTGCCAGCAGCATCACCGGGACAGGGGATCCCTACGAGCAGTACTTC. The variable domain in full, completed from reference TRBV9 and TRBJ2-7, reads DSGVTQTPKHLITATGQRVTLRCSPRSGDLSVYWYQQSLDQGLQFLIQYYNGEERAKGNILERFSAQQFPDLHSELNLSSLELGDSALYFCASSITGTGDPYEQYFGPGTRLTVT.

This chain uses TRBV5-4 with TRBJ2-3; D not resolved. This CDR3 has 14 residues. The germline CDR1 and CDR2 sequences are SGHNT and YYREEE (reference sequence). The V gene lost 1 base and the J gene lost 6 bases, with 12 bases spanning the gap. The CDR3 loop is CASSLTLTRDTQYF. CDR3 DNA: TGTGCCAGCAGCTTGACCCTAACCCGGGATACGCAGTATTTT.

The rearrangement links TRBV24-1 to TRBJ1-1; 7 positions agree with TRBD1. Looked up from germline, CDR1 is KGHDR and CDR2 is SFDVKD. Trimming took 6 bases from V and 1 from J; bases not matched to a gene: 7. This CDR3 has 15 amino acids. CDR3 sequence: CATSTSRQGNTEAFF. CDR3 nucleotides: TGTGCCACCAGTACCTCCAGACAGGGGAACACTGAAGCTTTCTTT.

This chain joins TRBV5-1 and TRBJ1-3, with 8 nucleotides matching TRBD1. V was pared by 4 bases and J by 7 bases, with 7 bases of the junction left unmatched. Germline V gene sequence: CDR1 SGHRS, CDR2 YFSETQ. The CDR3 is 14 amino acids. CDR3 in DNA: TGCGCCAGCAGCGTGACAGGGGAAGGTAACACCATATATTTT. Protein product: CASSVTGEGNTIYF.

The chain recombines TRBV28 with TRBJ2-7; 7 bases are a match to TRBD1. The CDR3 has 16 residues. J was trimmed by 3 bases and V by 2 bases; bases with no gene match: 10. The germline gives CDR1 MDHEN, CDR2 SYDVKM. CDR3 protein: CASSLRGIPGGYEQYF. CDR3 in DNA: TGTGCCAGCAGTTTAAGGGGGATACCAGGGGGCTACGAGCAGTACTTC.

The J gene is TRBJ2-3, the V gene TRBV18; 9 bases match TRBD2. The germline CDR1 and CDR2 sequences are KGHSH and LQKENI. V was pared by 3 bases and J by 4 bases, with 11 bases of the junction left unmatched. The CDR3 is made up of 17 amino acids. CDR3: CASSPSWRGGQSDTQYF. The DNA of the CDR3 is TGTGCCAGCTCACCGAGTTGGCGGGGGGGCCAATCAGATACGCAGTATTTT.

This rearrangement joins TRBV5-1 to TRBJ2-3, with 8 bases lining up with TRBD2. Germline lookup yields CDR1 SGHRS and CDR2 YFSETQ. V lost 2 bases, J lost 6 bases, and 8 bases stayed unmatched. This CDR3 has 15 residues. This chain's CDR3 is CASSLDGGGFDTQYF. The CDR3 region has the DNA TGCGCCAGCAGCTTAGATGGCGGGGGGTTTGATACGCAGTATTTT.

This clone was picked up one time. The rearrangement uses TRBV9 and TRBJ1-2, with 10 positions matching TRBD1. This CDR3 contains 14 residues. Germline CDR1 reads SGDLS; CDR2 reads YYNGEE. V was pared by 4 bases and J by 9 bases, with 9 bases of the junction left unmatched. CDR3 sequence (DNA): TGTGCCAGCAGCCCGGCCGGGACAGGGGTTAGCTACACCTTC. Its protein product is CASSPAGTGVSYTF.

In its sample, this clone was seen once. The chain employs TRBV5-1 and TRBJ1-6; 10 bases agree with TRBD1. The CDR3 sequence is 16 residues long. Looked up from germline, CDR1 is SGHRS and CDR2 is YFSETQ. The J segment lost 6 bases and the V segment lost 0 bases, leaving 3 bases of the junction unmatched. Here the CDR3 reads CASSLEGTGANSPLHF. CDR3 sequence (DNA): TGCGCCAGCAGCTTGGAGGGGACAGGGGCTAATTCACCCCTCCACTTT.